The 27 T cell receptor beta chains in this list originate from one sample, sequenced in a study of T-cell reconstitution after alpha-beta-depleted transplantation in children. Unique molecular identifiers tagged the TCRbeta library. TCRdb redid the calling of the PCR reads with MiXCR, one entry per CDR3 protein. The data hold about 980,000 distinct CDR3 sequences, with less than 30% observed a single time. This sample comprised PBMCs, mostly from graft donor cells, obtained 360 days after TCRalphabeta/CD19-depleted stem cell transplant. The receptors were sampled from a boy in the first two years of life who had a stem cell transplant for SCID, so the T cells may come from the graft donor.

The chain recombines TRBV10-3 with TRBJ2-1; TRBD2 agrees at 15 bases. CDR1 is ENHRY, CDR2 SYGVKD, per germline. The CDR3 is 14 amino acids. Unmatched junction bases numbered 6, after V lost 6 bases and J lost 12 bases. CDR3 region: CAIRGTSGGLVQFF. Here the CDR3 DNA reads TGTGCCATCAGGGGGACTAGCGGGGGGTTGGTGCAGTTCTTC.

This rearrangement joins TRBV3-1 to TRBJ2-1; 7 bases align to TRBD2. Unmatched junction bases numbered 3, after V lost 2 bases and J lost 5 bases. The CDR3 consists of 14 residues. The germline V gene has CDR1 LGHDT and CDR2 YNNKEL (reference sequence). The CDR3 protein is CASSQRGGNNEQFF. The CDR3 DNA reads TGTGCCAGCAGCCAAAGGGGAGGGAACAATGAGCAGTTCTTC.

The rearrangement links TRBV5-1 to TRBJ2-1; perhaps TRBD1 as D (6 bases). Between the trimmed V and J ends, which lost 3 bases and 4 bases, there was a span of 17 bases. Germline lookup yields CDR1 SGHRS and CDR2 YFSETQ. The CDR3 spans 16 residues. CDR3 DNA sequence: TGCGCCAGCAGCTCAAATGACGCCGGGACATACAATGAGCAGTTCTTC. This sequence encodes CASSSNDAGTYNEQFF.

This clonotype was recorded a few times. The gene calls are TRBV5-1 and TRBJ2-7, with TRBD1 identical over 7 bases. Germline loops: CDR1 SGHRS, CDR2 YFSETQ. This CDR3 is 14 amino acids long. V shed 2 bases and J 3 bases; nucleotides not matched to a gene: 5. The CDR3 loop is CASSFRDRFYEQYF. The CDR3 coding sequence is TGCGCCAGCAGCTTCCGGGACAGATTCTACGAGCAGTACTTC.

This clonotype has more than one count but fewer than ten. CDR3 sequence (DNA): TGTGCCAGCAGCCCATCCGGGACTAGCGGGACCCCCTCTTACAATGAGCAGTTCTTC. Protein product: CASSPSGTSGTPSYNEQFF. This chain joins TRBV7-3 and TRBJ2-1, with 13 nucleotides matching TRBD2. The germline CDR1 and CDR2 sequences are SGHTA and FQGTGA. This CDR3 region has 19 residues. The V gene end was trimmed by 5 bases and the J gene end by 4 bases; junction bases not matched to a gene: 14.

This chain uses TRBV20-1 with TRBJ2-5, with 9 bases fitting TRBD2. The CDR3 is 14 residues long. Trimming cost V 2 bases and J 5 bases; bases outside gene matches: 6. Germline CDR1 is DFQATT and CDR2 is SNEGSKA (reference sequence). The CDR3 here is CSARWRGGPETQYF. CDR3 in DNA: TGCAGTGCTAGATGGCGGGGGGGCCCTGAGACCCAGTACTTC.

A few counts support this clonotype. V is TRBV27 and J is TRBJ2-7, with 8 positions matching TRBD1. Germline assignment: CDR1 MNHEY and CDR2 SMNVEV (reference sequence). This CDR3 has 15 amino acids. V lost 5 bases and J lost 4; bases outside the gene matches: 10. CDR3 bases: TGTGCCAGCAGTCCCCGGGACAGGTTCGGGTACGAGCAGTACTTC. Its protein product is CASSPRDRFGYEQYF.

This clonotype was counted between two and nine times. This chain joins TRBV3-1 and TRBJ2-1; possibly TRBD1 or TRBD2 for D (5 bases each). The germline CDR1 and CDR2 sequences are LGHDT and YNNKEL (reference sequence). Trimming pared 0 bases from V and 5 bases from J, leaving 14 bases between. The CDR3 runs 16 residues. The CDR3 sequence is CASSQDRGPLHNEQFF. CDR3 nucleotide sequence: TGTGCCAGCAGCCAAGATCGGGGACCTTTGCACAATGAGCAGTTCTTC.

This clonotype was counted between two and nine times. This rearrangement joins TRBV20-1 to TRBJ1-1, with D uncertain. The V end lost 4 bases, the J end lost 5 bases, and 8 bases lay between the germline ends. Germline CDR1 DFQATT, CDR2 SNEGSKA (reference sequence). The CDR3 totals 11 residues. CDR3 residues: CSAKGVTEAFF. CDR3 in DNA: TGCAGTGCTAAAGGCGTAACTGAAGCTTTCTTT.

The V gene is TRBV7-6, the J gene TRBJ2-7, with D hard to call. CDR3 size: 15 residues. Germline CDR1 is SGHVS and CDR2 is FNYEAQ. Between the trimmed V and J ends, which lost 4 bases and 2 bases, there was a span of 15 bases. The CDR3 reads CASSSYSERPYEQYF. The CDR3 DNA reads as TGTGCCAGCAGCTCGTACTCCGAACGGCCCTACGAGCAGTACTTC.

This clonotype has only a few counts. The V and J genes are TRBV2 and TRBJ2-5; unclear D gene. V was cut by 7 bases and J by 5 bases, with 11 bases left in between. The CDR3 is 12 residues long. CDR1 is SNHLY, CDR2 FYNNEI, per germline. The CDR3 nucleotides are TGTGCCAGCACGTCCCCGAGGGAGACCCAGTACTTC. It specifies CASTSPRETQYF.

This clonotype was seen more than once but under ten times. The V and J genes are TRBV5-5 and TRBJ1-2, with D unclear. The germline V and J ends were trimmed by 0 bases and 0 bases, with 9 bases remaining between them. CDR3 length: 15 residues. Per germline, CDR1 SGHKS and CDR2 YYEKEE (reference sequence). CDR3 nucleotide sequence: TGTGCCAGCAGCTTGGGGGCTTTAGCTAACTATGGCTACACCTTC. This gives the protein CASSLGALANYGYTF.

The chain uses TRBV12-3 or TRBV12-4 and TRBJ2-1; D is perhaps TRBD1 (6 bases). The germline V and J ends were trimmed by 1 base and 9 bases, with 19 bases remaining between them. The CDR3 is 16 amino acids. For the CDR3, the DNA is TGTGCCAGCAGTTTAGATGCAGGCTTAGTGGGGGCTGAGCAGTTCTTC. This encodes CASSLDAGLVGAEQFF.

This clonotype was found a few times. The chain links TRBV5-5 to TRBJ2-3, with D possibly TRBD2 on 6 matching bases. CDR1 and CDR2 from the germline V gene are SGHKS and YYEKEE (reference sequence). The CDR3 is 15 residues long. V dropped 4 bases and J dropped 2 bases, with 14 bases sitting between them. The CDR3 region is CASSLLGGITDTQYF. CDR3 sequence (DNA): TGTGCCAGCAGCCTTCTGGGGGGTATCACAGATACGCAGTATTTT.

Only a few counts were recorded for this clonotype. This chain joins TRBV29-1 and TRBJ2-5; 8 nucleotides match TRBD1. Germline V gene sequence: CDR1 SQVTM, CDR2 ANQGSEA. The CDR3 extends over 13 amino acids. The trim removed 5 bases at V and 5 bases at J, leaving 7 bases unmatched. CDR3 amino acids: CSVRQGATETQYF. The CDR3 DNA reads as TGCAGCGTTCGGCAGGGGGCGACGGAGACCCAGTACTTC.

This clonotype has ten or more counts. The chain recombines TRBV6-2 or TRBV6-3 with TRBJ1-5; D ambiguous. The CDR3 sequence is 12 residues long. CDR1 MNHEY and CDR2 SVGEGT come from the germline V gene. Trimming left V 7 bases short and J 4 bases short, with 8 bases between. Here the CDR3 reads CASKRENQPQHF. CDR3 nucleotides: TGTGCCAGCAAACGGGAGAATCAGCCCCAGCATTTT.

The chain couples TRBV20-1 to TRBJ2-1; maybe TRBD2 (5 bases). With 6 bases removed from V and 3 bases from J, the gap between germline ends came to 21 bases. The CDR3 totals 16 residues. Germline values: CDR1 DFQATT, CDR2 SNEGSKA (reference sequence). The CDR3 DNA sequence: TGCAGTGCCGTTGGTGACGGGGTGGCCGACTACAATGAGCAGTTCTTC. Residues: CSAVGDGVADYNEQFF.

The CDR3 protein is CASSFRTSAYEQYF. The CDR3 DNA is TGTGCCAGCAGTTTTAGGACTAGCGCCTACGAGCAGTACTTC. This chain joins TRBV12-3 or TRBV12-4 and TRBJ2-7, with 9 nucleotides matching TRBD2. The CDR3 is 14 amino acids. V trimming: 3 bases; J trimming: 2 bases; junction bases outside the gene matches: 2.

The gene calls are TRBV7-3 and TRBJ2-1; 7 bases match TRBD1. V lost 5 bases to trimming and J lost 2 bases; unmatched junction nucleotides: 3. CDR1 SGHTA and CDR2 FQGTGA come from the germline V gene. The CDR3 covers 14 residues. CDR3 sequence reads: CASSRGQTYNEQFF. Here the CDR3 DNA reads TGTGCCAGCAGCCGGGGACAGACCTACAATGAGCAGTTCTTC.

The chain carries TRBV4-3 and TRBJ2-5, with 9 bases that match TRBD2. Germline V gives CDR1 LGHNA, CDR2 YSLEER. This CDR3 region has 17 residues. J lost 4 bases, V lost 4 bases, and 13 bases had no gene match. In DNA form, the CDR3 reads TGCGCCAGCAGCCTAAGGGTTAGCGGGGGCCGGGGAGAGACCCAGTACTTC. Encoded protein: CASSLRVSGGRGETQYF.

This chain uses TRBV15 with TRBJ2-7, with D possibly TRBD2 on 6 matching bases. Trimming cost V 0 bases and J 4 bases, with 7 bases left between them. Germline V gene data show CDR1 as LNHNV and CDR2 as YYDKDF (reference sequence). CDR3 length: 13 amino acids. CDR3 nucleotides: TGTGCCACCAGCAGAGATCTAGCGTACGAGCAGTACTTC. This translates into CATSRDLAYEQYF.

The J gene is TRBJ2-7, the V gene TRBV7-8; D is undetermined. Germline V gives CDR1 SGHVS, CDR2 FQNEAQ. Trimming removed 1 base at V and 3 bases at J, with 10 bases between. The CDR3 is 14 residues long. As DNA, the CDR3 is TGTGCCAGCAGCTTAGGGTTTAACCGCTACGAGCAGTACTTC. Protein product: CASSLGFNRYEQYF.

This clonotype came up a few times. The J gene is TRBJ1-3, the V gene TRBV5-6; D may be TRBD1 (5 bases). The CDR3 has 15 amino acids. Germline CDR1 reads SGHDT; CDR2 reads YYEEEE. Trimming stripped 4 bases from V and 5 bases from J, with 16 bases between. The CDR3 DNA is TGTGCCAGCAGCCTGAGGGGCACGGGAAGAAACACCATATATTTT. Its protein is CASSLRGTGRNTIYF.

The chain combines TRBV11-2 with TRBJ1-5, with D possibly matching TRBD1 (6 bases). This CDR3 comprises 16 residues. Germline V CDR1 and CDR2: SGHAT, FQNNGV. The V end was cut by 0 bases, the J end by 2 bases, with 11 bases between. The CDR3 DNA reads TGTGCCAGCAGCTTAGATCTGGGGGGCGGCAATCAGCCCCAGCATTTT. It yields the protein CASSLDLGGGNQPQHF.

This clonotype showed up just a few times. This chain links TRBV4-1 with TRBJ2-5, with 10 nucleotides matching TRBD2. The CDR3 length is 17 residues. Germline V lookup: CDR1 MGHRA, CDR2 YSYEKL. Losses at the gene ends were 3 bases for V and 4 bases for J; bases not matched to a gene: 11. CDR3 loop: CASSQGSSGGRGETQYF. The CDR3 coding sequence is TGCGCCAGCAGCCAGGGGTCTAGCGGGGGTCGAGGAGAGACCCAGTACTTC.

Ten or more counts support this clonotype. The chain carries TRBV5-1 and TRBJ1-6; 8 bases map to TRBD1. This CDR3 region has 15 residues. Germline CDR1 and CDR2: SGHRS and YFSETQ. V dropped 3 bases and J dropped 8; count of bases not matched to a gene: 7. Here the CDR3 DNA reads TGCGCCAGCAGCTACCGGACAGGGTCTGATTCACCCCTCCACTTT. This encodes CASSYRTGSDSPLHF.

The chain carries TRBV5-1 and TRBJ1-4; possibly TRBD1 for D (6 bases). Trimming removed 1 base from V and 7 bases from J, with 14 bases in between. CDR1 is SGHRS and CDR2 is YFSETQ in the germline V gene. This CDR3 spans 15 amino acids. The CDR3 DNA sequence: TGCGCCAGCAGCTTGAGCGGACAGAACCTTGAAAAACTGTTTTTT. This translates into CASSLSGQNLEKLFF.